The subject of this entry is one T cell receptor beta chain. Antigen: not known. TCRdb re-derived calls from the 5' RACE reads in MiXCR, one entry per CDR3 protein. Seen here are roughly 60,000 distinct CDR3 sequences, more than 25% observed once, and the top ten hold approximately 2.2%. Per germline, CDR1 LNHNV and CDR2 YYDKDF (reference sequence). This CDR3 contains 14 residues. The V and J ends lost 4 bases and 3 bases respectively, with 12 bases between them. Tregs were sorted as CD4+CD25+CD127-/low cells. Study observations and caveats: The larger-cohort validation was restricted to a single TCR beta V-J rearrangement rather than whole repertoires. Tumor memory CD4+ T cell TCR gene usage clustered with blood and lymph node memory CD4+ cells and lymph node naive CD4+ cells.

This sequence originates from a female donor with breast cancer. The rearrangement joins TRBV15 to TRBJ2-5; D remains unclear. Sample: tumor-infiltrating Tregs sorted from the breast tumor. CDR3 amino acids: CATSTIGPKETQYF. The CDR3 region has the DNA TGTGCCACCAGCACTATAGGTCCAAAAGAGACCCAGTACTTC.